The 4 T cell receptor beta chains reported below all come from one sample, sequenced in a study of regulatory T cells in long-lasting Graves disease (dated by TCRdb to about 2021). The library came from multiplex PCR. The sample was run on an Illumina HiSeq 4000. To build TCR beta libraries, CDR3 regions were amplified by Arm-PCR using iRepertoire HTBI primers. The public reads were reprocessed in TCRdb via fastp at Q25 and MiXCR, keeping in-frame beta chains. Rows merge per CDR3 protein into single entries with the most common DNA and genes. The sample table records 450,000 to 700,000 distinct CDR3 sequences; approximately 13% of these occur just once. The top ten clones comprise 10% of the sample. Reading the label with the study, this specimen's time point is: newly diagnosed GD, antithyroid drugs for less than 3 months. For both TCR sequencing and RNA sequencing, RNA was extracted from PBMCs in TRIzol.

These data are also associated with another study on T cells in Graves' hyperthyroidism and ophthalmopathy.

Sequences were derived from peripheral blood mononuclear cells (PBMCs), sampled at new diagnosis, from a patient treated with antithyroid drugs. The receptors shown here come from a young man with Graves disease. Donor details come from another sample of the same person, matched by shared clones.

This clonotype was found many times. The chain recombines TRBV13 with TRBJ2-7, with 10 bases aligning to TRBD1. Germline V gene data show CDR1 as PRHDT and CDR2 as FYEKMQ (reference sequence). CDR3 length: 15 residues. The V and J ends lost 6 bases and 3 bases, in that order; junction bases with no gene match: 8. As DNA, the CDR3 is TGTGCCAGCAGTTCTTCCGGGACAGGGGTCTACGAGCAGTACTTC. The encoded protein is CASSSSGTGVYEQYF.

The table lists this clonotype with many counts. V gene TRBV2 combines with J gene TRBJ1-5; TRBD1 agrees at 7 bases. This CDR3 region has 15 residues. The trim removed 8 bases at V and 3 bases at J, leaving 10 bases unmatched. Germline CDR1 reads SNHLY; CDR2 reads FYNNEI. CDR3 in DNA: TGTGCCAGCGGCCCCGACAGGGCTGACAATCAGCCCCAGCATTTT. This codes for CASGPDRADNQPQHF.

This chain links TRBV6-4 with TRBJ1-4; 7 positions match TRBD1. The CDR3 runs 15 residues. CDR1 is MRHNA, CDR2 SNTAGT, per germline. After removal of 6 bases from V and 8 bases from J, the junction contained 12 bases not matched to a gene. DNA for the CDR3: TGTGCCAGCAGCCCCTCCCGGACAGGAGGAGAAAAACTGTTTTTT. Translating it yields CASSPSRTGGEKLFF.

This clonotype occurred a few times. This sequence joins TRBV12-3 or TRBV12-4 and TRBJ1-4; unclear D gene. V was shortened by 2 bases and J by 8 bases, with 15 bases between the two germline ends. This CDR3 contains 15 residues. CDR3 amino acids: CASSLLGWTDEKLFF. The CDR3 DNA follows: TGTGCCAGCAGTTTACTCGGTTGGACGGACGAAAAACTGTTTTTT.